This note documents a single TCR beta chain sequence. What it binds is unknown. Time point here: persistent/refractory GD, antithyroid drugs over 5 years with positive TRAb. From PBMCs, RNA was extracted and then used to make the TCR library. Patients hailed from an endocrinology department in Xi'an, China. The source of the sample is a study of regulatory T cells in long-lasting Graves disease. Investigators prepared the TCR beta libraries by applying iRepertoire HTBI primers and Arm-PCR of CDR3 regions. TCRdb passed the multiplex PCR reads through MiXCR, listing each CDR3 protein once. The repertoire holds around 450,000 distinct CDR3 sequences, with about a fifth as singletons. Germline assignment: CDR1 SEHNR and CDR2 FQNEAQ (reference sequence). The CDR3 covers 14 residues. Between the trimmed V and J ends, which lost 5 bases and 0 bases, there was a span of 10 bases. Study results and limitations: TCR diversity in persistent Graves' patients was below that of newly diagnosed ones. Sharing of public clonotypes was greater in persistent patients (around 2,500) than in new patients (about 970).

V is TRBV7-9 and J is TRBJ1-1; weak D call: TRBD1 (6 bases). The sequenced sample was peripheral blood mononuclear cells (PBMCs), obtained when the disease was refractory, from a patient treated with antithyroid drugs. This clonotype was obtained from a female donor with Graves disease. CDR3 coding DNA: TGTGCCAGCAGCCATACAGGGTTGAACACTGAAGCTTTCTTT. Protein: CASSHTGLNTEAFF.